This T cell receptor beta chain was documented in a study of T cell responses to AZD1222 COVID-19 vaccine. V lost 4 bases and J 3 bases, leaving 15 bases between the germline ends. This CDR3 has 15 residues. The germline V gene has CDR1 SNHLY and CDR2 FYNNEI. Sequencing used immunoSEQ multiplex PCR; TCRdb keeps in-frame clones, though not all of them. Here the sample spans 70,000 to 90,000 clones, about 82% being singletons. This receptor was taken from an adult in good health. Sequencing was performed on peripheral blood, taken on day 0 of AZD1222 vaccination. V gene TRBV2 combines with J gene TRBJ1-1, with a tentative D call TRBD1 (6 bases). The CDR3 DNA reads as TGTGCCAGCAGTGGACCGCAGGGGAGTCACACTGAAGCTTTCTTT. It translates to CASSGPQGSHTEAFF.